This T cell receptor beta chain was profiled in a study of shared clonotypes between healthy human individuals. Study summary: The donor group consisted of two women and three men, aged 18 to 49. Study-wide results and limits: Tissue TCR repertoires likely differ from these blood-only repertoires.

Here immunoSEQ multiplex PCR was the method, and the copy in TCRdb shows in-frame clones only, minus some. The data hold approximately 100,000 clones, with about two thirds observed a single time. Germline CDR1 reads KGHSH; CDR2 reads LQKENI. The length of the CDR3 is 13 residues. V was shortened by 1 base and J by 8 bases, with 8 bases between the two germline ends. CD8 memory pooled CD45RO+ cells and CCR7-negative CD45RA+ TemRA cells. Regarding this clone: The antigen is unknown.

The chain combines TRBV18 with TRBJ1-4; D gene ambiguous. This sequence was found in a man aged 30 to 39 in good health. Sample: memory CD8+ T cells sorted from blood. Subset of the sample: CD45RO+ cells pooled with CCR7-negative TemRA cells. In nucleotides, the CDR3 is TGTGCCAGCTCACCACTGTCTCGGGAAAAACTGTTTTTT. Residues: CASSPLSREKLFF.